These 20 T cell receptor beta chains originate from one sample sequenced in a study of cytomegalovirus exposure and HLA in healthy donors. The PCR employed 60 Vbeta primers together with 13 Jbeta primers. Repertoires were generated with immunoSEQ multiplex PCR, while TCRdb's copy carries only in-frame clones and drops some. The sample records 200,000 to 250,000 clones, about 83% being singletons. Sequencing was carried out using PBMCs. These receptors were taken from a human donor in good health.

CDR3 nucleotide sequence: TGTGCCTGGAGTGTACCGTACGGGGTGACACGTTTGGAGCAGTACTTC. This encodes CAWSVPYGVTRLEQYF. This chain joins TRBV30 and TRBJ2-5; possible D gene TRBD2, 5 bases. The CDR3 totals 16 residues. The V end lost 0 bases, the J end lost 11 bases, and 25 bases lay between the germline ends. Germline V gene data show CDR1 as GTSNPN and CDR2 as SVGIG (reference sequence).

The chain has TRBV5-4 and TRBJ2-3; D gene unclear. Trimming left V 0 bases short and J 0 bases short, with 11 bases between. Per germline, CDR1 SGHNT and CDR2 YYREEE (reference sequence). The CDR3 contains 16 residues. The CDR3 DNA sequence: TGTGCCAGCAGCTTGGACGGCGGATCTAGCACAGATACGCAGTATTTT. Translation gives CASSLDGGSSTDTQYF.

The CDR3 DNA reads as TGTGCCAGTAACTCAGGGAATTGGAACAATGAGCAGTTCTTC. Protein sequence: CASNSGNWNNEQFF. The chain is built from TRBV19 and TRBJ2-1; weak D call: TRBD1 (5 bases). The CDR3 contains 14 residues. Trimming removed 7 bases at V and 5 bases at J, with 15 bases between. In germline, CDR1 is LNHDA, CDR2 SQIVND (reference sequence).

The chain is built from TRBV5-1 and TRBJ2-3; 9 bases are shared with TRBD1. The germline CDR1 and CDR2 sequences are SGHRS and YFSETQ. This CDR3 region has 15 residues. Trimming removed 4 bases from V and 1 base from J; junction bases left unmatched: 4. CDR3 nucleotide sequence: TGCGCCAGCAGCGCACAGGGGGCCCGCACAGATACGCAGTATTTT. This translates into CASSAQGARTDTQYF.

The rearrangement uses TRBV6-1 and TRBJ1-4, with 7 positions matching TRBD1. Germline V gene lookup returns CDR1 MNHNS and CDR2 SASEGT. The trim removed 10 bases at V and 7 bases at J, leaving 15 bases unmatched. The CDR3 length is 15 residues. CDR3 amino acids: CATTYRQGSSEKLFF. CDR3 coding DNA: TGTGCCACCACCTACAGACAGGGTAGTAGTGAAAAACTGTTTTTT.

The chain has TRBV30 and TRBJ1-1; D not certain. Germline V gene data show CDR1 as GTSNPN and CDR2 as SVGIG (reference sequence). V dropped 0 bases and J dropped 1 base, with 9 bases sitting between them. CDR3 size: 14 residues. The CDR3 coding sequence is TGTGCCTGGAGTGTACTTGGGAGGAACACTGAAGCTTTCTTT. Its protein is CAWSVLGRNTEAFF.

The genes are TRBV9 and TRBJ2-7; unclear D gene. V lost 1 base and J 3 bases, leaving 8 bases between the germline ends. CDR3 length equals 13 residues. The germline CDR1 and CDR2 sequences are SGDLS and YYNGEE. The CDR3 bases are TGTGCCAGCAGCGTACGCGGAGACTACGAGCAGTACTTC. Translated: CASSVRGDYEQYF.

The V gene is TRBV27, the J gene TRBJ2-7; TRBD2 matches 14 bases. Germline loops: CDR1 MNHEY, CDR2 SMNVEV (reference sequence). The CDR3 contains 15 residues. J gave up 6 bases and V 4 bases, and 5 bases lay outside the gene matches. The CDR3: CASSSGLAGVTEQYF. The CDR3, as DNA: TGTGCCAGCAGTTCGGGACTAGCGGGAGTAACCGAGCAGTACTTC.

This rearrangement joins TRBV5-8 to TRBJ2-5; 8 positions match TRBD2. Germline-derived CDR1 and CDR2 are SGHTS and YDEGEE. Trimming cost V 2 bases and J 6 bases; bases outside gene matches: 6. The CDR3 extends over 14 amino acids. For the CDR3, the DNA is TGTGCCAGCAGCTTTGACGGGAGGGCACAGACCCAGTACTTC. This encodes CASSFDGRAQTQYF.

The chain couples TRBV5-1 to TRBJ1-1; TRBD1 matches 7 bases. CDR1 and CDR2 from the germline V gene are SGHRS and YFSETQ. This CDR3 spans 16 amino acids. With 4 bases clipped from V and 0 bases from J, the junction kept 9 bases outside the gene matches. DNA for the CDR3: TGCGCCAGCAGCCCATACAGGGGAACCTTGAACACTGAAGCTTTCTTT. This sequence encodes CASSPYRGTLNTEAFF.

This chain joins TRBV5-1 and TRBJ2-7, with 12 bases matching TRBD1. Germline trimming cut 5 bases from V and 2 bases from J; bases unmatched to any gene: 23. The CDR3 extends over 21 amino acids. In germline, CDR1 is SGHRS, CDR2 YFSETQ. Written as DNA, the CDR3 is TGCGCCAGCAGGCCCGGGACAGGGGGCGGAAGACTAGCGGGTTGGGCCTACGAGCAGTACTTC. Encoded protein: CASRPGTGGGRLAGWAYEQYF.

The chain combines TRBV27 with TRBJ1-5, with D possibly matching TRBD1 (5 bases). The CDR3 runs to 14 residues. Germline loops: CDR1 MNHEY, CDR2 SMNVEV (reference sequence). The CDR3 region is CATMQGTGNQPQHF. The CDR3 DNA reads as TGTGCAACGATGCAGGGTACAGGCAATCAGCCCCAGCATTTT.

The DNA for the CDR3 is TGTGCCAGTAGTATTGAGGCAGGGCGGCCTAACTATGGCTACACCTTC. It translates to CASSIEAGRPNYGYTF. The V gene is TRBV19, the J gene TRBJ1-2; D is perhaps TRBD1 (5 bases). The CDR3 has 16 amino acids. Trimming took 3 bases from V and 0 from J, leaving 14 bases between them. Germline V gene sequence: CDR1 LNHDA, CDR2 SQIVND (reference sequence).

The J gene is TRBJ2-1, the V gene TRBV7-2, with 7 bases matching TRBD1. Per germline, CDR1 SGHTA and CDR2 FQGNSA. This CDR3 comprises 16 residues. The J segment lost 4 bases and the V segment lost 1 base, leaving 7 bases of the junction unmatched. CDR3 nucleotides: TGTGCCAGCAGCTTAGTCGCTAGCAGGGGGTACAATGAGCAGTTCTTC. This gives the protein CASSLVASRGYNEQFF.

This chain joins TRBV19 and TRBJ1-4; TRBD1 matches at 7 bases. The CDR3 extends over 13 amino acids. J lost 6 bases, V lost 8 bases, and 6 bases had no gene match. Germline loops: CDR1 LNHDA, CDR2 SQIVND (reference sequence). The CDR3 nucleotides read TGTGCCAGTGGCGGCAGGGGGTATGAAAAACTGTTTTTT. Translating gives CASGGRGYEKLFF.

The chain links TRBV27 to TRBJ1-1; no clear D. The germline gives CDR1 MNHEY, CDR2 SMNVEV (reference sequence). Trimming took off 6 bases at V and 0 bases at J, with 8 bases between the two ends. There are 13 residues in the CDR3. CDR3 DNA: TGTGCCAGCAGCCGGGATCTGAACACTGAAGCTTTCTTT. Its translation is CASSRDLNTEAFF.

V usage is TRBV6-1 and J usage is TRBJ1-4, with D perhaps matching TRBD1 (6 bases). Germline assignment: CDR1 MNHNS and CDR2 SASEGT. Deletions cut 6 bases from V and 7 bases from J, with 18 bases between. CDR3 length: 15 amino acids. The CDR3 nucleotides read TGTGCCAGCAGAGACAACAGGGCGTGGGGTGAAAAACTGTTTTTT. Amino acids: CASRDNRAWGEKLFF.

The chain combines TRBV7-9 with TRBJ1-1, with D tentatively TRBD1 (5 bases). CDR1 and CDR2 from the germline V gene are SEHNR and FQNEAQ (reference sequence). The CDR3 totals 13 residues. Trimming stripped 1 base from V and 8 bases from J, with 11 bases between. CDR3 in DNA: TGTGCCAGCAGCTTAGAACGGGGGTCCGAAGCTTTCTTT. It encodes CASSLERGSEAFF.

The rearrangement links TRBV5-1 to TRBJ2-5; 10 bases align to TRBD2. Trimming took 4 bases from V and 1 from J; bases not matched to a gene: 4. The CDR3 totals 15 residues. CDR1 is SGHRS, CDR2 YFSETQ, per germline. The CDR3 coding sequence is TGCGCCAGCAGCACTAGCGGGATGTCCCAAGAGACCCAGTACTTC. Encoded protein: CASSTSGMSQETQYF. Filled out from reference TRBV5-1 and TRBJ2-5, the complete variable domain reads KAGVTQTPRYLIKTRGQQVTLSCSPISGHRSVSWYQQTPGQGLQFLFEYFSETQRNKGNFPGRFSGRQFSNSRSEMNVSTLELGDSALYLCASSTSGMSQETQYFGPGTRLLVL.

The chain employs TRBV4-3 and TRBJ2-5; 9 bases are shared with TRBD1. Gene TRBJ2-7 matches the end of the DNA better, so the J call may be wrong. The germline V gene encodes CDR1 LGHNA and CDR2 YSLEER. The CDR3 covers 14 residues. CDR3 DNA sequence: TGCGCCAGCGCCGCCGGGACAGGGAAGTACGAGCAGTACTTC. As protein: CASAAGTGKYEQYF.